The clone carrying this T cell receptor (beta chain) was detected many times. V lost 0 bases to trimming and J lost 12 bases, with 14 bases between them. Germline loops: CDR1 LNHNV, CDR2 YYDKDF (reference sequence). The CDR3 runs 14 residues. The data derive from a study of T cells after yellow fever vaccination. TCRdb re-analysed the 5' RACE reads in MiXCR, keeping a single row per CDR3 protein. In the table there are some 150,000 distinct CDR3 sequences, roughly 9% of which are singletons. The chain links TRBV15 to TRBJ2-2; D gene ambiguous. Sample: CD8+ T cells sorted from PBMCs, taken 45 days after the yellow fever booster vaccination. This clonotype was sampled from a man aged 18-30 years who received the YFV17D yellow fever vaccine. CDR3 bases: TGTGCCACCAGCAGAGATTTAGTCGCCTTCCAGCTGTTTTTT. Its translation is CATSRDLVAFQLFF.